This TCR beta chain was sequenced for a study of glioma-infiltrating T cells after dendritic cell vaccination. Study-wide background: At biweekly intervals, patients got three intradermal dendritic cell vaccine injections.

Selection required adequate fresh-frozen tumor tissue plus more than two years' survival data. All glioblastoma patients lacked an isocitrate dehydrogenase mutation. Clones were read by immunoSEQ multiplex PCR, and TCRdb kept only the in-frame ones, dropping some. The data contain about 67,000 clones, under 90% of them seen just once; the ten biggest clones take up 7.9%. About this clone: As yet, its antigen is unknown.

Broader study findings: Only a small number of patients had complete blood and tumor samples.

This CDR3 is built from 15 residues. Trimming removed 6 bases from V and 8 bases from J; junction bases left unmatched: 12. Germline V gene sequence: CDR1 LNHNV, CDR2 YYDKDF (reference sequence). The sequencing used blood, collected before dendritic cell vaccination. The chain joins TRBV15 to TRBJ2-1; 8 bases agree with TRBD2. The TCR was taken from a human donor with glioblastoma. The CDR3 sequence: CATRKVAGLIDEQFF. The CDR3 nucleotides read TGTGCCACCAGAAAAGTAGCGGGACTTATCGATGAGCAGTTCTTC. Combining the CDR3 with reference TRBV15 and TRBJ2-1 gives the whole variable domain DAMVIQNPRYQVTQFGKPVTLSCSQTLNHNVMYWYQQKSSQAPKLLFHYYDKDFNNEADTPDNFQSRRPNTSFCFLDIRSPGLGDTAMYLCATRKVAGLIDEQFFGPGTRLTVL.